This TCR beta chain was captured by sequencing in a study of CXCR3-negative and CXCR3-positive naive CD8 T cells. Study-level findings and limits: A higher hydrophobicity marked the TRB CDR3s of CXCR3-positive naive cells versus CXCR3-negative naive cells. Naive CXCR3-positive and CXCR3-negative cells shared similar TRBV-TRBJ usage, unlike memory cells.

The CDR3 is 11 residues long. Germline V gene data show CDR1 as MDHEN and CDR2 as SYDVKM. 5' RACE with UMI labels generated the TRB cDNA libraries. Following a re-call of the 5' RACE reads, TCRdb has one entry per CDR3 protein and lacks DNA. Its listing shows about 150,000 distinct CDR3 sequences. A note on this clonotype: Antigen: not known.

Sequenced material: naive CXCR3+ CD8+ T cells from blood. Subset denoted: CD45RO-CCR7+CD27+CD95- naive CD8+ T cells expressing CXCR3 (TNR3+). The source is a human donor in good health. Some clones in this sample may be carry-over from other donors' samples. J is TRBJ2-7 and V is TRBV28. The CDR3 loop reads CASSYLYEQYF.